Following are 2 T cell receptor beta chains from one sample sequenced in a study of cytomegalovirus exposure and HLA in healthy donors. PCR was performed using 60 Vbeta and 13 Jbeta primers. Method: immunoSEQ multiplex PCR; TCRdb's copy keeps in-frame clones and lacks some. The repertoire holds around 130,000 clones, with roughly three quarters as singletons. Sequencing used PBMCs. The receptors originated from a woman aged 55-75 years in good health and CMV-seronegative.

The J gene is TRBJ2-5, the V gene TRBV10-3; no clear D gene. The assigned J gene may be wrong: the sequence end matches TRBJ2-7 better. The CDR3 has 14 residues. Germline values: CDR1 ENHRY, CDR2 SYGVKD. The CDR3 spells CAISGPNSPYEQYF. In nucleotides, the CDR3 is TGTGCCATCAGTGGCCCCAACAGTCCCTACGAGCAGTACTTC.

CDR3 sequence: CASSEGQVYGYTF. Written as DNA, the CDR3 is TGCGCCAGCAGCGAGGGACAGGTATATGGCTACACCTTC. The chain links TRBV5-1 to TRBJ1-2, with 8 bases aligning to TRBD1. The CDR3 contains 13 residues. The germline V gene encodes CDR1 SGHRS and CDR2 YFSETQ. V lost 4 bases, J lost 5 bases, and 4 bases stayed unmatched.